This TCR beta chain was sequenced for a study of blood T cell repertoires in COVID-19 (TCRdb year 2020). In the study overall: Samples covering the acute and convalescent phases of COVID-19 were provided by collaborators in the United States, Italy and Spain. The prospective study material was composed of cDNA or gDNA derived from T cells, B-cell-depleted T cells, or PBMCs. Subjects who had been exposed to COVID-19, were actively infected with it, or had recovered from it provided the deeply sampled blood TCRbeta repertoires that made up the dataset. The repertoires were made available in a free public database intended to serve as a resource for research on the immune response to SARS-CoV-2. Samples came from the ongoing ImmuneRACE study (first 160 participants) plus 1,254 subjects from 6 global collaborators. Sample metadata almost always included a de-identified subject ID, COVID-19 status, age in years and sex. Where HLA class I and class II types were available, the types were taken from metadata supplied by the sample provider, not from assay-based typing. The full study reports these points: How much clinical and demographic metadata was included differed by source and by participant, and the metadata was provided uncurated.

Collaborating institutions collected whole blood in K2EDTA tubes following their own protocols. Collaborator samples were shipped for TCRbeta analysis as frozen whole blood, isolated PBMCs, or DNA extracted from either sample type. The CDR3 sequence holds 10 residues, the cysteine and phenylalanine included. The retained sequence is limited to the CDR3, 30 bases, with the frame set at the first base. Looking up the germline V gene yields CDR1 SNHLY and CDR2 FYNNEI. The V end loses 4 bases and the J end loses 9 bases, and a stretch of 4 bases separates them. Turning to this clone: The antigen it binds to is not known. Base qualities were left out, and no much larger clone turns up one base away.

TCRbeta CDR3 regions were amplified from genomic DNA using the immunoSEQ Assay, a bias-controlled multiplex PCR. The original pipeline was this. The number of nucleated cells in each sample was estimated by amplification of reference gene primers within the assay. To quantify the absolute abundance of each unique TCRbeta CDR3 rearrangement, sequence reads were collapsed and filtered. For each sample, productive Simpson clonality was calculated as the square root of Simpson's diversity index over productive rearrangements. In TCRdb, the immuneACCESS table is reduced to in-frame sequences with V and J assigned. These tables do not hold every clone; where another copy was compared, an unresolved V gene accounts for under half, and the others remain unexplained. V, J and clone size are those of that table, while D and trimming were read from the DNA. The sample yields around 150,000 clones; 88% were counted once. The ten top clones hold about 10% of the sample.

Sequencing used peripheral blood. The clonotype comes from a man in his 60s with active or convalescent COVID-19. The chain links TRBV2 with TRBJ2-1; the D gene cannot be named for sure. The CDR3 reads as follows: CASSAFEQFF. The nucleotide sequence reads as follows: TGTGCCAGCAGTGCCTTTGAGCAGTTCTTC.